The rows below give T cell receptor beta chains drawn from one sample of a study of cytomegalovirus exposure and HLA in healthy donors. Assay used: immunoSEQ multiplex PCR; TCRdb lists only in-frame clones, some missing. The top ten hold 6.5% of the sample, which has about 140,000 clones, just over 65% seen once. The specimen was PBMCs. The receptors here all came from a woman aged 55-70 years in good health and CMV-seronegative. Each CDR3 is given with its conserved first and last residue. Fields, in order: J gene, clone size, V gene, D gene, CDR3 DNA, CDR3 protein. A D gene is named only where the DNA matches it firmly. Clone size, where shown, is once, few, many, or a class for clones that have expanded.

TRBJ1-2 NA TRBV18 NA TGTGCCAGCTCCCTTGACAGGACTCCGTATGGCTACACCTTC CASSLDRTPYGYTF
TRBJ2-3 NA TRBV11-2 TRBD2 TGTGCCAGCAGCTCCGGACTAGCGGGGGGGCGGAGCACAGATACGCAGTATTTT CASSSGLAGGRSTDTQYF
TRBJ2-7 once TRBV5-1 TRBD2 TGCGCCAGCAGCCCGACTAGCCCCAGCTACGAGCAGTACTTC CASSPTSPSYEQYF
TRBJ2-7 NA TRBV7-9 TRBD1 TGTGCCAGCAGCCGGACAGGTTTAAACGAGCAGTACTTC CASSRTGLNEQYF
TRBJ1-1 few TRBV18 TRBD1 TGTGCCAGCTCCAATCAAAACAGGGGCACTGAAGCTTTCTTT CASSNQNRGTEAFF
TRBJ2-2 NA TRBV2 TRBD1 TGTGCCAGCGGGACAGGGTTTGGTGTCACCGGGGAGCTGTTTTTT CASGTGFGVTGELFF
TRBJ1-2 NA TRBV5-8 NA TGTGCCAGCAGCTTCCAGCGATATGGCTACACCTTC CASSFQRYGYTF
TRBJ1-2 NA TRBV7-8 NA TGTGCCAGCAGCTTAGCTAGGTCAGGGTTTCGCTATGGCTACACCTTC CASSLARSGFRYGYTF
TRBJ1-5 NA TRBV6-1 NA TGTGCCAGCAGTGAAGGCCGGAATCAGCCCCAGCATTTT CASSEGRNQPQHF
TRBJ2-5 few TRBV6-1 TRBD2 TGTGCCAGCAGCATCCAGCGGGGCCAAGAGACCCAGTACTTC CASSIQRGQETQYF
TRBJ1-1 few TRBV28 TRBD1 TGTGCCAGCAGCCCACAACAGGGGAAAGGAACTGAAGCTTTCTTT CASSPQQGKGTEAFF
TRBJ2-5 NA TRBV18 TRBD2 TGTGCCAGCTCAATACTAGCGGGAAACTACCAAGAGACCCAGTACTTC CASSILAGNYQETQYF
TRBJ1-2 NA TRBV11-1 TRBD1 TGTGCCAGCAGCGGATCAACAGGGGTTTACGATGGCTACACCTTC CASSGSTGVYDGYTF
TRBJ2-1 NA TRBV7-3 TRBD2 TGTGCCAGCAGCTTAATGGCGGGCCTAGCGGGGAGGAATGAGCAGTTCTTC CASSLMAGLAGRNEQFF
TRBJ1-2 NA TRBV28 NA TGTGCCAGCAGCCCTCCTGGCAGGGTAGATGGCTACACCTTC CASSPPGRVDGYTF
TRBJ2-2 NA TRBV9 NA TGTGCCAGCAGCGTAAATCATGGGGGGTATCCGAACACCGGGGAGCTGTTTTTT CASSVNHGGYPNTGELFF
TRBJ2-7 NA TRBV14 NA TGTGCCAGCAGCCAGCAGGGCTACGAGCAGTACTTC CASSQQGYEQYF
TRBJ2-2 NA TRBV4-1 TRBD2 TGCGCCAGCAGCCGAAGTCATTCCGGGACTAGCGGGGGGGCGAACACCGGGGAGCTGTTTTTT CASSRSHSGTSGGANTGELFF
TRBJ2-3 NA TRBV7-3 TRBD2 TGTGCCAGCAGCTCCGGGACTAGTGTAGATACGCAGTATTTT CASSSGTSVDTQYF
TRBJ1-5 NA TRBV28 TRBD1 TGTGCCAGCAGTCCACGGACAGGGATGGGCAATCAGCCCCAGCATTTT CASSPRTGMGNQPQHF
TRBJ2-1 NA TRBV4-3 NA TGCGCCAGCAGCCAAGTCGGAGGACAGTACAATGAGCAGTTCTTC CASSQVGGQYNEQFF
TRBJ1-2 NA TRBV20-1 NA TGCAGTGCTAGCTGGGGCGGAGGCTACACCTTC CSASWGGGYTF
TRBJ2-5 NA TRBV18 NA TGTGCCAGCTCACCGTCTACAGGTGCAGAGACCCAGTACTTC CASSPSTGAETQYF
TRBJ2-7 NA TRBV10-3 TRBD2 TGTGCCATGGGTACTAGCGGCTACGAGCAGTACTTC CAMGTSGYEQYF
TRBJ2-3 few TRBV9 TRBD2 TGTGCCAGCACCCGCAGGGCTAGCGGAGATACGCAGTATTTT CASTRRASGDTQYF
TRBJ1-4 NA TRBV19 NA TGTGCCACCCCACTCAACAGGGAGGAAAAACTGTTTTTT CATPLNREEKLFF
TRBJ2-1 NA TRBV4-2 NA TGTGCCAGCAGCCAAGGGGTTTTAAGCGGGCTCAATGAGCAGTTCTTC CASSQGVLSGLNEQFF
TRBJ2-3 once TRBV7-9 TRBD2 TGTGCCAGCAGCCCAAAGGGGATGAGGCTAGCGGGGGGGCAGTATTTT CASSPKGMRLAGGQYF